The 2 T cell receptor beta chains listed next were all sequenced from one sample in a study of regulatory T cells in long-lasting Graves disease. Arm-PCR of CDR3 regions with iRepertoire HTBI primers generated TCR beta libraries. In TCRdb, the multiplex PCR reads were re-called with MiXCR into one record per CDR3 protein. The sample has around 450,000 distinct CDR3 sequences; about a sixth are singletons. Time point here: newly diagnosed GD, antithyroid drugs for less than 3 months. Scientists built the TCR library using RNA that was extracted from PBMCs. Another study also made use of these data, one on T cells in Graves' hyperthyroidism and ophthalmopathy.

The sample was peripheral blood mononuclear cells (PBMCs), taken at new diagnosis, from a patient treated with antithyroid drugs. The receptors originated from a man between 35 and 55 years old with Graves disease.

Only a few counts were recorded for this clonotype. The CDR3 sequence is CASSPSGREPGGYTF. The CDR3 DNA reads TGTGCCAGCAGTCCATCAGGCAGGGAGCCTGGTGGCTACACCTTC. V is TRBV25-1 and J is TRBJ1-2, with D perhaps TRBD1 (5 bases). The CDR3 is 15 residues long. The germline gives CDR1 MGHDK, CDR2 SYGVNS. V was shortened by 5 bases and J by 7 bases, with 20 bases between the two germline ends.

This clonotype was detected a few times. The CDR3 coding sequence is TGCAGTGCAGGGGGGGCCCAGTACTTC. This sequence encodes CSAGGAQYF. This sequence joins TRBV20-1 and TRBJ2-5, with D tentatively TRBD2 (7 bases). The CDR3 is made up of 9 amino acids. V lost 6 bases and J lost 9, with 8 bases in between. Germline values: CDR1 DFQATT, CDR2 SNEGSKA (reference sequence).